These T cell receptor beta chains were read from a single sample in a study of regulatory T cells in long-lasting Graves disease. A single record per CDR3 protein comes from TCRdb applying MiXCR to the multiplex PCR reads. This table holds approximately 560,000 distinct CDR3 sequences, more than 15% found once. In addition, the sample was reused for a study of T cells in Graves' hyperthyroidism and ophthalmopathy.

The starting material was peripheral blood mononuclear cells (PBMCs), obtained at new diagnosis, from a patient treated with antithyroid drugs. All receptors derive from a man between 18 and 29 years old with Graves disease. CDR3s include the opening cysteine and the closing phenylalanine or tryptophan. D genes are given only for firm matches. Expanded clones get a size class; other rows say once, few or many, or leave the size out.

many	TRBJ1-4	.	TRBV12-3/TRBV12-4	CASTSQGIKEKLFF	TGTGCCAGCACCTCGCAGGGTATAAAGGAAAAACTGTTTTTT
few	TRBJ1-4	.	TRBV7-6	CASSPRLHPEEKLFF	TGTGCCAGCAGCCCTAGGCTACACCCGGAGGAAAAACTGTTTTTT
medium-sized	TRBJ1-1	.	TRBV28	CASSLAHGGAGVEAFF	TGTGCCAGCAGTTTGGCCCATGGAGGGGCAGGGGTTGAAGCTTTCTTT
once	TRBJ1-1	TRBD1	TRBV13	CASSSTGTGPREDTEAFF	TGTGCCAGCAGCTCAACGGGGACAGGGCCCCGGGAGGACACTGAAGCTTTCTTT
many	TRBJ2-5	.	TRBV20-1	CSATSRGRRETQYF	TGCAGTGCCACGAGTCGGGGGCGCCGGGAGACCCAGTACTTC
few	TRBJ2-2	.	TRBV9	CASSVEGQPTGELFF	TGTGCCAGCAGCGTAGAGGGACAACCGACCGGGGAGCTGTTTTTT
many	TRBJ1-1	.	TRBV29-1	CSVGQQNTEAFF	TGCAGCGTCGGGCAGCAGAACACTGAAGCTTTCTTT
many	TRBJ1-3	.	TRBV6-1	CASSVRGGTIYF	TGTGCCAGCAGTGTTAGGGGAGGCACCATATATTTT
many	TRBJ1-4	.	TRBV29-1	CSVEVAYGGAHEKLFF	TGCAGCGTTGAAGTAGCATATGGGGGTGCCCATGAAAAACTGTTTTTT
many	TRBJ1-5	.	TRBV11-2	CASSPNGDQPQHF	TGTGCCAGCAGCCCGAACGGGGATCAGCCCCAGCATTTT
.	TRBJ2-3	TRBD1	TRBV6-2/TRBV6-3	CASSTGGRWTDTQYF	TGTGCCAGCAGTACAGGGGGCAGGTGGACAGATACGCAGTATTTT
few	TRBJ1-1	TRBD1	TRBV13	CASSDSQGARTEAFF	TGTGCCAGCAGCGACTCACAGGGGGCTAGAACTGAAGCTTTCTTT
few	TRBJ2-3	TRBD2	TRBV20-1	CSARTASGSVADTQYF	TGCAGTGCTAGAACGGCTAGCGGGAGTGTCGCAGATACGCAGTATTTT
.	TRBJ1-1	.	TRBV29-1	CSVEDPETEAFF	TGCAGCGTTGAAGATCCGGAAACTGAAGCTTTCTTT
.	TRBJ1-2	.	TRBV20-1	CSARVEVDYGYTF	TGCAGTGCTAGAGTCGAGGTGGACTATGGCTACACCTTC
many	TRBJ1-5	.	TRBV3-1	CASSPNAITGLQPQHF	TGTGCCAGCAGTCCTAACGCCATAACAGGGCTTCAGCCCCAGCATTTT
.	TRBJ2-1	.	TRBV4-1	CASSQDQRSYNEQFF	TGCGCCAGCAGCCAAGATCAACGAAGCTACAATGAGCAGTTCTTC
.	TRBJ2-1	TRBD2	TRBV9	CASSVVTFSGRNEQFF	TGTGCCAGCAGCGTAGTCACGTTCAGCGGGAGAAATGAGCAGTTCTTC
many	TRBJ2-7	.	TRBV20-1	CSARALRGYEQYF	TGCAGTGCTAGAGCGTTGAGGGGTTACGAGCAGTACTTC
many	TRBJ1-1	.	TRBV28	CASSSRDGKNTEAFF	TGTGCCAGCAGTTCCCGGGACGGGAAAAACACTGAAGCTTTCTTT
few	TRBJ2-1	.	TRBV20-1	CSAGIPGDEQFF	TGCAGTGCTGGCATTCCGGGGGATGAGCAGTTCTTC
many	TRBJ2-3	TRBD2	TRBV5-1	CASRPSGSGRTDTQYF	TGCGCCAGCAGACCCTCGGGTAGCGGGAGGACAGATACGCAGTATTTT
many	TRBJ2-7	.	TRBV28	CASSRAGARYEQYF	TGTGCCAGCAGTAGAGCAGGGGCACGCTACGAGCAGTACTTC
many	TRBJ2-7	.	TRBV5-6	CASSLWLYEQYF	TGTGCCAGCAGCTTGTGGCTCTATGAGCAGTACTTC
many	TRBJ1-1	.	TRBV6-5	CASSSRLLQSLTEAFF	TGTGCCAGCAGTTCTAGATTGCTGCAATCCCTCACTGAAGCTTTCTTT
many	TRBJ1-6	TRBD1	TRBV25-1	CASSAQGGNNSPLHF	TGTGCCAGCAGTGCCCAGGGGGGTAATAATTCACCCCTCCACTTT
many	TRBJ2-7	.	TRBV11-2	CASSLDSLRTYEQYF	TGTGCCAGCAGCCTAGACAGCCTCCGAACCTACGAGCAGTACTTC
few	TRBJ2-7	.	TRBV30	CAWSASIAGEQYF	TGTGCCTGGAGTGCTTCAATTGCGGGGGAGCAGTACTTC
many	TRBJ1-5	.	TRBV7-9	CASSLGAGSQPQHF	TGTGCCAGCAGCTTAGGGGCAGGGTCACAGCCCCAGCATTTT
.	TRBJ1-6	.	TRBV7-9	CASSLLAGANNSPLHF	TGTGCCAGCAGCTTATTGGCAGGGGCCAATAATTCACCCCTCCACTTT
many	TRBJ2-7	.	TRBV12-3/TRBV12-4	CASRDTGYEQYF	TGTGCCAGCAGGGACACAGGGTACGAGCAGTACTTC
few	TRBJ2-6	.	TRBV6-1	CASSDQGIPGANVLTF	TGTGCCAGCAGTGACCAGGGTATTCCTGGGGCCAACGTCCTGACTTTC
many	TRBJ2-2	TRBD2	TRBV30	CAWNRLAGAHTGELFF	TGTGCCTGGAACCGACTAGCGGGAGCCCACACCGGGGAGCTGTTTTTT
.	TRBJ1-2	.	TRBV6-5	CASSYGRDYGYTF	TGTGCCAGCAGTTACGGGAGGGACTATGGCTACACCTTC
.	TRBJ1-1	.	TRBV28	CASSSNWNTEAFF	TGTGCCAGCAGTTCCAACTGGAACACTGAAGCTTTCTTT
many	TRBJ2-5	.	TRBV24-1	CATSGRVAGIETQYF	TGTGCCACCAGTGGAAGGGTGGCGGGAATAGAGACCCAGTACTTC
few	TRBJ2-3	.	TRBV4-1	CASSPTENRADTQYF	TGCGCCAGCAGCCCAACGGAAAATCGGGCGGATACGCAGTATTTT
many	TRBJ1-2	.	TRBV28	CASSLYGTYGYTF	TGTGCCAGCAGTTTATACGGGACATATGGCTACACCTTC
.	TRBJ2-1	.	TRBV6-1	CASSDRQGDSYNEQFF	TGTGCCAGCAGTGACCGCCAAGGGGACTCCTACAATGAGCAGTTCTTC
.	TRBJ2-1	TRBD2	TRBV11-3	CASSTGTSAYNEQFF	TGTGCCAGCAGCACAGGGACTAGCGCCTACAATGAGCAGTTCTTC
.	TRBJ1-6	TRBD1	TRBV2	CASSDQGAQNSPLHF	TGTGCCAGCAGTGACCAGGGGGCGCAGAATTCACCCCTCCACTTT
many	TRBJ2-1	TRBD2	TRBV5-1	CASSLTSGRYNEQFF	TGCGCCAGCAGCTTGACTAGCGGGAGATACAATGAGCAGTTCTTC
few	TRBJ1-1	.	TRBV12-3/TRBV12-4	CASSPLSRGPSNTEAFF	TGTGCCAGCAGTCCCCTTTCTAGAGGGCCCTCGAACACTGAAGCTTTCTTT
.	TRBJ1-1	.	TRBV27	CAGSFTGSNTEAFF	TGTGCCGGCAGTTTTACAGGGTCAAACACTGAAGCTTTCTTT
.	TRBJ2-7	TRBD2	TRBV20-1	CSARDFRLAGRIPYEQYF	TGCAGTGCTAGAGATTTCAGACTAGCGGGCCGGATACCCTACGAGCAGTACTTC
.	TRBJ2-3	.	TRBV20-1	CSAQRGGGGWTDTQYF	TGCAGTGCCCAGCGCGGGGGTGGGGGCTGGACAGATACGCAGTATTTT
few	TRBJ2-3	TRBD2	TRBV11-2	CASSLLAGVDTQYF	TGTGCCAGCAGCTTACTAGCGGGAGTGGATACGCAGTATTTT
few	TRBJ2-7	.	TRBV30	CAWTVGPGSYEQYF	TGTGCCTGGACTGTGGGCCCGGGTTCCTACGAGCAGTACTTC
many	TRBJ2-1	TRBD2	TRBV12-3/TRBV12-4	CASRPGLAVSYNEQFF	TGTGCCAGCAGACCCGGACTAGCCGTCTCCTACAATGAGCAGTTCTTC
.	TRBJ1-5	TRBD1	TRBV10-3	CAISESTGLGQPQHF	TGTGCCATCAGTGAGTCGACAGGGCTAGGTCAGCCCCAGCATTTT